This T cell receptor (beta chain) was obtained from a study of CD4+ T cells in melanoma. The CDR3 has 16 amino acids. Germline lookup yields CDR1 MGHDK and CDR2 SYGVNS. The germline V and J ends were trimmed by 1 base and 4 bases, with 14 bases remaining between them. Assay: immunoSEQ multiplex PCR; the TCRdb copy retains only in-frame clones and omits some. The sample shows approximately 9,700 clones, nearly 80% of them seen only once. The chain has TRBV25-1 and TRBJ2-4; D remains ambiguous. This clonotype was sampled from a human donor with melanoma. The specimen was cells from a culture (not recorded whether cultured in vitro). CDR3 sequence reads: CASSESRAGSKNIQYF. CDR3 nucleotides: TGTGCCAGCAGTGAATCCCGAGCAGGAAGTAAAAACATTCAGTACTTC.